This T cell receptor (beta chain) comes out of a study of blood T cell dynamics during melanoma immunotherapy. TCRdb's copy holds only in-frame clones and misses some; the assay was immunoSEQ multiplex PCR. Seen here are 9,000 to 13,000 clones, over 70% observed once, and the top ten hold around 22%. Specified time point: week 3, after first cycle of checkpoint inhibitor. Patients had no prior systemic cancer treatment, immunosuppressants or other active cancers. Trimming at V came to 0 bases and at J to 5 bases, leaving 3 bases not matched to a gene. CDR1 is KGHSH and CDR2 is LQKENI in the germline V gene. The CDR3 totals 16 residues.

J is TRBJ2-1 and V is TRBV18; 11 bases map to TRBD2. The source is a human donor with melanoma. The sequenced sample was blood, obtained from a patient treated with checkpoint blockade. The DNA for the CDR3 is TGTGCCAGCTCACCACCGGGACTAGCGGCAAACAATGAGCAGTTCTTC. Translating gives CASSPPGLAANNEQFF.